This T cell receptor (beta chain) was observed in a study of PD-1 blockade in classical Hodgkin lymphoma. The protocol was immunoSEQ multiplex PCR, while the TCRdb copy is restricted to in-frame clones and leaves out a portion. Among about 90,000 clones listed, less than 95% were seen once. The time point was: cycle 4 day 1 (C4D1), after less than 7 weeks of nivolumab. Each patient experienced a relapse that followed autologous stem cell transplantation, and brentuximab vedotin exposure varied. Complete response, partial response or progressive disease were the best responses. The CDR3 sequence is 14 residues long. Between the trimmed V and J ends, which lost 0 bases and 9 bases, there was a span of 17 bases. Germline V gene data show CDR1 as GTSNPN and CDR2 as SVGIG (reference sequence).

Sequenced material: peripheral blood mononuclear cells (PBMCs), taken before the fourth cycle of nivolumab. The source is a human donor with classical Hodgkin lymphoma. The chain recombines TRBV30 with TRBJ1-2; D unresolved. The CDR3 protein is CAWSVSRGKTRYTF. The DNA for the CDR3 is TGTGCCTGGAGTGTCTCGCGGGGAAAGACGCGCTACACCTTC.